The 20 T cell receptor beta chains reported below all come from one sample, sequenced in a study of cytomegalovirus exposure and HLA in healthy donors. The PCR contained 60 Vbeta and 13 Jbeta primers. Clones were sequenced by immunoSEQ multiplex PCR, and TCRdb holds only the in-frame ones, with some missing. The table has approximately 220,000 clones, 70% to 80% seen once. Sequenced material: PBMCs. These receptors all come from a man aged 35-49 years in good health and CMV-seronegative.

This clone was found a few times. The gene calls are TRBV9 and TRBJ2-5; 8 bases are shared with TRBD1. Germline trimming cut 0 bases from V and 4 bases from J; bases unmatched to any gene: 8. CDR1 and CDR2 (germline): SGDLS, YYNGEE. The CDR3 runs to 16 residues. The CDR3 nucleotides read TGTGCCAGCAGCGTAGTAGGGCAGGGGGCAGGAGAGACCCAGTACTTC. It specifies CASSVVGQGAGETQYF.

CDR3 nucleotides: TGTGCCAGCAGTTCCGTGTCCTACGAGCAGTACTTC. Amino acid sequence: CASSSVSYEQYF. The V and J genes are TRBV6-5 and TRBJ2-7; D gene ambiguous. The CDR3 consists of 12 residues. Germline CDR1 and CDR2: MNHEY and SVGAGI. The V end was cut by 4 bases, the J end by 1 base, with 5 bases between.

CDR3 sequence (DNA): TGTGCCAGTAGCGACTCTCTAGCGGGGGGTTCCTACGAGCAGTACTTC. Translation gives CASSDSLAGGSYEQYF. V and J are TRBV19 and TRBJ2-7; 11 bases fit TRBD2. The trim removed 6 bases at V and 1 base at J, leaving 8 bases unmatched. CDR1 LNHDA and CDR2 SQIVND come from the germline V gene (reference sequence). The CDR3 is made up of 16 amino acids.

The rearrangement joins TRBV6-5 to TRBJ1-5; 10 bases agree with TRBD1. Trimming at V came to 6 bases and at J to 7 bases, leaving 9 bases not matched to a gene. CDR1 is MNHEY, CDR2 SVGAGI, per germline. CDR3 length: 15 residues. As DNA, the CDR3 is TGTGCCAGCAGACCCCGAGGACAGGGGGACCAGCCCCAGCATTTT. Protein sequence: CASRPRGQGDQPQHF.

This clone appeared a few times. As DNA, the CDR3 is TGTGCCAGCAGCGTTGGCAGTCGGAACACTGAAGCTTTCTTT. Amino acid sequence: CASSVGSRNTEAFF. This chain connects TRBV9 to TRBJ1-1, with D hard to call. Trimming pared 2 bases from V and 1 base from J, leaving 9 bases between. This CDR3 region has 14 residues. Germline values: CDR1 SGDLS, CDR2 YYNGEE.

V and J are TRBV7-3 and TRBJ2-1; D is possibly TRBD2 (7 bases). Trimming shortened V by 8 bases and J by 4 bases, and 18 bases separated the two germline ends. From germline, CDR1 is SGHTA and CDR2 FQGTGA. The CDR3 runs to 15 residues. For the CDR3, the DNA is TGTGCCAGCGGCCTCGCGGGGGCCCAGTACAATGAGCAGTTCTTC. Amino acid sequence: CASGLAGAQYNEQFF.

The V and J genes are TRBV10-2 and TRBJ2-7; 7 bases match TRBD1. The CDR3 runs to 16 residues. V shed 5 bases, J shed 4 bases, and the junction held 14 bases outside the gene matches. CDR1 and CDR2 from the germline V gene are WSHSY and SAAADI. CDR3 bases: TGCGCCAGCAGTTTCGACATTTCCGGGACAGCATACGAGCAGTACTTC. This sequence encodes CASSFDISGTAYEQYF.

This clone is a singleton in its sample. The V call is TRBV4-1, the J call TRBJ2-1; TRBD2 aligns across 7 bases. Germline V gene data show CDR1 as MGHRA and CDR2 as YSYEKL. The CDR3 is 16 amino acids. V lost 1 base, J lost 5 bases, and 8 bases stayed unmatched. DNA for the CDR3: TGCGCCAGCAGCCAAGGGGGGGGGTCGTACGACAATGAGCAGTTCTTC. Translating gives CASSQGGGSYDNEQFF.

The chain is built from TRBV13 and TRBJ1-1; D call uncertain. In germline, CDR1 is PRHDT, CDR2 FYEKMQ (reference sequence). The CDR3 is made up of 16 amino acids. V lost 3 bases and J lost 3, with 17 bases in between. The CDR3 here is CASSFVELHSYTEAFF. CDR3 DNA: TGTGCCAGCAGCTTCGTGGAGCTCCATTCTTACACTGAAGCTTTCTTT.

This chain links TRBV15 with TRBJ2-5, with 8 positions matching TRBD2. This CDR3 region has 15 residues. CDR1 is LNHNV and CDR2 is YYDKDF in the germline V gene (reference sequence). V shed 1 base, J shed 4 bases, and the junction held 5 bases outside the gene matches. The CDR3 reads CATSRVPGGTETQYF. CDR3 nucleotide sequence: TGTGCCACCAGCAGAGTGCCGGGGGGGACAGAGACCCAGTACTTC.

The V gene is TRBV7-3, the J gene TRBJ2-3; 11 nucleotides agree with TRBD2. With 5 bases clipped from V and 8 bases from J, the junction kept 6 bases outside the gene matches. CDR1 is SGHTA and CDR2 is FQGTGA in the germline V gene. There are 14 residues in the CDR3. The CDR3 region is CASSGDGTSGTQYF. The DNA for the CDR3 is TGTGCCAGCAGCGGCGATGGGACTAGCGGTACGCAGTATTTT.

V usage is TRBV27 and J usage is TRBJ2-7, with D hard to call. Germline V CDR1 and CDR2: MNHEY, SMNVEV (reference sequence). The ends were cut back, 10 bases at V and 0 bases at J, with 16 bases in the middle. This CDR3 comprises 14 residues. CDR3 in DNA: TGTGCCACCCCGCGCGGTCAAAGCTCCTACGAGCAGTACTTC. Its protein product is CATPRGQSSYEQYF.

The rearrangement uses TRBV6-1 and TRBJ2-7; D is possibly TRBD1 (5 bases). V was shortened by 6 bases and J by 0 bases, with 6 bases between the two germline ends. The CDR3 spans 12 residues. Germline loops: CDR1 MNHNS, CDR2 SASEGT. CDR3 bases: TGTGCCAGCAGGGACATCTCCTACGAGCAGTACTTC. Translated, it gives CASRDISYEQYF.

J is TRBJ2-7 and V is TRBV9, with 10 bases matching TRBD1. The CDR3 extends over 15 amino acids. V lost 3 bases to trimming and J lost 4 bases; unmatched junction nucleotides: 7. Germline lookup yields CDR1 SGDLS and CDR2 YYNGEE. The CDR3 sequence: CASSAAGTGVYEQYF. DNA for the CDR3: TGTGCCAGCAGCGCGGCCGGGACAGGGGTTTACGAGCAGTACTTC.

J is TRBJ1-1 and V is TRBV25-1; D uncertain. The CDR3 totals 15 residues. V lost 1 base, J lost 3 bases, and 12 bases lay in between. In germline, CDR1 is MGHDK, CDR2 SYGVNS. The CDR3 sequence is CASSELRFPDTEAFF. The CDR3 DNA is TGTGCCAGCAGTGAATTAAGATTCCCGGACACTGAAGCTTTCTTT.

The chain has TRBV6-6 and TRBJ2-1; no clear D. V was trimmed by 3 bases and J by 1 base, leaving 10 bases between them. The germline gives CDR1 MNHNY, CDR2 SVGAGI (reference sequence). CDR3 size: 15 residues. As DNA, the CDR3 is TGTGCCAGCAGTTATGAGCGTAGTTCCTACAATGAGCAGTTCTTC. It translates to CASSYERSSYNEQFF.

This rearrangement joins TRBV5-1 to TRBJ1-2; the D is unclear. The CDR3 has 13 amino acids. Trimming removed 4 bases at V and 8 bases at J, with 15 bases between. CDR1 and CDR2 from the germline V gene are SGHRS and YFSETQ. In nucleotides, the CDR3 is TGCGCCAGCAGCGACCCCCCTCTACAGGGCTACACCTTC. Its protein product is CASSDPPLQGYTF. The full variable domain, in which reference TRBV5-1 and TRBJ1-2 provide the parts outside the CDR3, is KAGVTQTPRYLIKTRGQQVTLSCSPISGHRSVSWYQQTPGQGLQFLFEYFSETQRNKGNFPGRFSGRQFSNSRSEMNVSTLELGDSALYLCASSDPPLQGYTFGSGTRLTVV.

The rearrangement uses TRBV14 and TRBJ2-7; D possibly corresponds to TRBD1 (5 bases). The CDR3 spans 12 residues. Germline V gene lookup returns CDR1 SGHDN and CDR2 FVKESK. V lost 3 bases and J lost 5, with 8 bases in between. DNA for the CDR3: TGTGCCAGCAGCCAGGACACCCACGAGCAGTACTTC. Amino acid sequence: CASSQDTHEQYF.

The chain recombines TRBV4-2 with TRBJ2-7, with TRBD1 identical over 9 bases. Looked up from germline, CDR1 is LGHNA and CDR2 is YNFKEQ. V was clipped by 4 bases and J by 4 bases; unmatched bases: 8. The CDR3 consists of 15 residues. CDR3 in amino acids: CASSRSGQGTYEQYF. CDR3 sequence (DNA): TGTGCCAGCAGCCGTTCGGGACAGGGAACGTACGAGCAGTACTTC.

This clone was seen just once. V is TRBV7-3 and J is TRBJ2-1, with a weak D call TRBD1 (5 bases). Germline CDR1 and CDR2: SGHTA and FQGTGA. The V gene lost 2 bases and the J gene lost 5 bases, with 7 bases spanning the gap. This CDR3 comprises 13 residues. For the CDR3, the DNA is TGTGCCAGCAGCTTAGGGGCTCACAATGAGCAGTTCTTC. It encodes CASSLGAHNEQFF. The variable domain in full, with the rest retrieved from reference TRBV7-3 and TRBJ2-1, is GAGVSQTPSNKVTEKGKYVELRCDPISGHTALYWYRQSLGQGPEFLIYFQGTGAADDSGLPNDRFFAVRPEGSVSTLKIQRTERGDSAVYLCASSLGAHNEQFFGPGTRLTVL.